This TCR beta chain came from a study of T cells in tuberculosis. Study-level results: Active tuberculosis cases were adults; controls were adolescents.

Each clinical donor contributed on average approximately 100,000 T cells from unsorted cryopreserved PBMC. Of note for this clone: Its antigen is not known.

Germline trimming cut 6 bases from V and 2 bases from J; bases unmatched to any gene: 6. This CDR3 is built from 14 residues. Germline CDR1 reads MNHEY; CDR2 reads SVGAGI. TCRdb's copy holds only in-frame clones and misses some; the assay was immunoSEQ multiplex PCR. This sample has about 41,000 clones, with nearly 97% found just once. The sequencing sample was made of PBMCs. V and J are TRBV6-5 and TRBJ1-1; 7 bases align to TRBD1. This clonotype was obtained from a donor aged 10-30 years with latent tuberculosis or without tuberculosis infection. In nucleotides, the CDR3 is TGTGCCAGCAGAACCCCAGGGGGAAACACTGAAGCTTTCTTT. Translation gives CASRTPGGNTEAFF.